These 5 T cell receptor beta chains came from one sample sequenced in a study of beta chain features in type 1 diabetes. Every bit of the isolated RNA underwent reverse transcription, so sequencing read expressed TCRB transcripts. TCRdb's table, derived via immunoSEQ multiplex PCR, lists solely in-frame clones and lacks some. The repertoire holds 330,000 or so clones, with roughly a fifth as singletons. The sequencing input was naive CD4+ T cells from blood. These receptors came from a woman aged 18-29 years in good health.

The chain links TRBV7-2 to TRBJ2-1; weak D call: TRBD1 (6 bases). Per the germline V gene, CDR1 is SGHTA and CDR2 is FQGNSA. The CDR3 totals 15 residues. The V end was cut by 3 bases, the J end by 5 bases, with 14 bases between. CDR3 amino acids: CASSLGALGHNEQFF. The CDR3 nucleotides read TGTGCCAGCAGCTTGGGGGCGCTTGGCCACAATGAGCAGTTCTTC.

The chain couples TRBV7-9 to TRBJ1-5, with 7 bases that match TRBD1. V trimming: 9 bases; J trimming: 3 bases; junction bases outside the gene matches: 11. Germline V gene sequence: CDR1 SEHNR, CDR2 FQNEAQ (reference sequence). This CDR3 spans 15 amino acids. CDR3 sequence: CASGAGTAFNQPQHF. CDR3 DNA: TGTGCCAGTGGTGCCGGGACAGCCTTCAATCAGCCCCAGCATTTT.

This clone was seen only once. The CDR3 DNA follows: TGCAGCGTTAAACAGGGGGCTAACTATGGCTACACCTTC. Its translation: CSVKQGANYGYTF. The chain recombines TRBV29-1 with TRBJ1-2; 8 bases are shared with TRBD1. The CDR3 length is 13 residues. Germline V CDR1 and CDR2: SQVTM, ANQGSEA. With 5 bases clipped from V and 0 bases from J, the junction kept 2 bases outside the gene matches.

This chain links TRBV5-1 with TRBJ2-1, with 11 bases lining up with TRBD2. The germline gives CDR1 SGHRS, CDR2 YFSETQ. This CDR3 comprises 15 residues. The junction had 7 bases not matched to a gene; V was cut back by 1 base and J by 10 bases. The CDR3 loop is CASSLLVAGGFEQFF. The CDR3 DNA is TGCGCCAGCAGCTTGTTGGTAGCGGGAGGGTTCGAGCAGTTCTTC.

This clone has a handful of counts. V and J are TRBV5-1 and TRBJ2-7; 10 bases are shared with TRBD1. Germline V gene data show CDR1 as SGHRS and CDR2 as YFSETQ. This CDR3 spans 15 amino acids. V shed 3 bases, J shed 3 bases, and the junction held 6 bases outside the gene matches. CDR3 amino acids: CASSSGGTGVYEQYF. The CDR3, as DNA: TGCGCCAGCAGCTCAGGCGGGACAGGGGTCTACGAGCAGTACTTC.